These T cell receptor beta chains were read from a single sample in a study of T cell responses to AZD1222 COVID-19 vaccine. Clones were read by immunoSEQ multiplex PCR, and TCRdb kept only the in-frame ones, dropping some. The table lists some 200,000 clones, approximately 90% of them singletons, with roughly 6% in the top ten. Sequencing used peripheral blood, obtained on day 0 of AZD1222 vaccination. All receptors derive from an adult in good health. The CDR3 runs from the conserved cysteine through the conserved F or W. The D gene is left open where the match is weak. For some rows the clone size is stated as once, few or many, or as a class when expanded; others skip it.

-,-,TRBV9,TRBJ2-3,CASSVFNGEDTQYF,TGTGCCAGCAGCGTATTTAACGGAGAAGATACGCAGTATTTT
-,TRBD1,TRBV5-5,TRBJ1-2,CASSTDRAYGYTF,TGTGCCAGCAGCACTGACAGGGCCTATGGCTACACCTTC
-,-,TRBV21-1,TRBJ2-7,CASSKVAAPYEQYF,TGTGCCAGCAGCAAAGTTGCGGCTCCCTACGAGCAGTACTTC
-,-,TRBV28,TRBJ2-1,CASSFTDSYNEQFF,TGTGCCAGCAGTTTCACAGATTCCTACAATGAGCAGTTCTTC
-,-,TRBV27,TRBJ2-3,CASSFGPDTQYF,TGTGCCAGCAGTTTCGGTCCAGATACGCAGTATTTT
-,-,TRBV2,TRBJ1-3,CASSDGQGSGNTIYF,TGTGCCAGCAGTGACGGGCAGGGGAGCGGAAACACCATATATTTT
once,-,TRBV2,TRBJ1-6,CASSTTLSASPLHF,TGTGCCAGCAGCACCACCTTATCGGCCTCACCCCTCCACTTT
-,-,TRBV2,TRBJ1-6,CASSANNSPLHF,TGTGCCAGCAGCGCGAATAATTCACCCCTCCACTTT
-,TRBD1,TRBV9,TRBJ1-6,CASSVEDRGNSPLHF,TGTGCCAGCAGCGTCGAGGACAGGGGCAATTCACCCCTCCACTTT
once,-,TRBV7-7,TRBJ2-5,CASSLEASYQETQYF,TGTGCTAGCAGCTTAGAGGCCTCATACCAAGAGACCCAGTACTTC
-,TRBD2,TRBV6-5,TRBJ2-5,CASASSGGTETQYF,TGTGCCAGCGCATCTAGCGGGGGTACAGAGACCCAGTACTTC
-,-,TRBV30,TRBJ1-5,CAWSALGRGDSNQPQHF,TGTGCCTGGAGTGCCCTCGGGAGGGGGGATAGCAATCAGCCCCAGCATTTT
-,TRBD1,TRBV6-5,TRBJ2-7,CASSPDRVYEQYF,TGTGCCAGCAGTCCCGACAGGGTCTACGAGCAGTACTTC
once,-,TRBV7-2,TRBJ1-4,CASSSSGSSNEKLFF,TGTGCCAGCAGCTCCTCGGGCAGTTCTAATGAAAAACTGTTTTTT
-,-,TRBV5-1,TRBJ2-1,CASSLVLDSYNEQFF,TGCGCCAGCAGCTTGGTCTTAGACTCCTACAATGAGCAGTTCTTC
-,TRBD1,TRBV6-5,TRBJ1-2,CASKGGTGGYGYTF,TGTGCCAGTAAAGGGGGGACAGGGGGCTATGGCTACACCTTC
-,-,TRBV30,TRBJ1-5,CAWSVSVGPQHF,TGTGCCTGGAGTGTCTCGGTCGGGCCCCAGCATTTT
-,TRBD2,TRBV7-2,TRBJ2-2,CASSPRLAGLRGNTGELFF,TGTGCCAGCAGCCCCCGGCTAGCGGGACTAAGAGGGAACACCGGGGAGCTGTTTTTT
-,-,TRBV6-1,TRBJ1-2,CASSDFTGFTGYTF,TGTGCCAGCAGTGATTTTACAGGGTTTACCGGCTACACCTTC
-,-,TRBV7-8,TRBJ2-7,CASSRSRNEQYF,TGTGCCAGCAGCCGATCCCGAAACGAGCAGTACTTC
-,-,TRBV6-5,TRBJ1-6,CATAEENNSPLHF,TGTGCCACCGCTGAGGAAAATAATTCACCCCTCCACTTT
-,TRBD2,TRBV2,TRBJ2-1,CASSQRGTTYNEQFF,TGTGCCAGCAGCCAACGCGGGACTACCTACAATGAGCAGTTCTTC
once,-,TRBV19,TRBJ1-3,CASRPLSSGNTIYF,TGTGCCAGTAGACCGTTAAGCTCTGGAAACACCATATATTTT
-,TRBD2,TRBV3-1/TRBV3-2,TRBJ2-7,CASSQLTSGSYEQYF,TGTGCCAGCAGCCAGTTAACTAGCGGGTCCTACGAGCAGTACTTC
-,-,TRBV5-1,TRBJ1-4,CASSSGGLEKLFF,TGCGCCAGCAGCTCGGGGGGCCTTGAAAAACTGTTTTTT
-,TRBD1,TRBV6-5,TRBJ1-4,CASTRDRAPNEKLFF,TGTGCCAGCACTAGGGACAGGGCCCCAAATGAAAAACTGTTTTTT
-,TRBD1,TRBV18,TRBJ1-4,CASSADRAEKLFF,TGTGCCAGCTCAGCGGACAGGGCAGAAAAACTGTTTTTT
few,TRBD1,TRBV7-8,TRBJ2-7,CASSAGQGPSYEQYF,TGTGCCAGCAGCGCCGGACAGGGGCCCTCCTACGAGCAGTACTTC
-,-,TRBV5-1,TRBJ1-5,CASSPVQGLNNQPQHF,TGCGCCAGCAGCCCAGTACAGGGATTAAACAATCAGCCCCAGCATTTT
-,-,TRBV5-8,TRBJ2-2,CASSLRVAPGTGELFF,TGTGCCAGCAGCCTCCGGGTAGCTCCAGGCACCGGGGAGCTGTTTTTT
-,-,TRBV12-3/TRBV12-4,TRBJ2-7,CASSYLREQYF,TGTGCCAGCAGTTATTTGAGAGAGCAGTACTTC
once,-,TRBV7-2,TRBJ1-1,CASSFQKGLNTEAFF,TGTGCCAGCAGCTTTCAAAAGGGTCTGAACACTGAAGCTTTCTTT
-,TRBD1,TRBV15,TRBJ1-6,CATSKRTGDNSPLHF,TGTGCCACCAGCAAACGGACAGGGGACAATTCACCCCTCCACTTT
-,-,TRBV5-1,TRBJ2-7,CASSSAYEQYF,TGCGCCAGCAGCTCTGCCTACGAGCAGTACTTC
-,-,TRBV29-1,TRBJ1-2,CSVVKPGFDYGYTF,TGCAGCGTAGTGAAACCGGGGTTCGACTATGGCTACACCTTC
once,-,TRBV11-2,TRBJ2-1,CASSFPGEQFF,TGTGCCAGCAGCTTTCCGGGTGAGCAGTTCTTC
-,-,TRBV18,TRBJ1-2,CASSPSTREDGYTF,TGTGCCAGCTCACCCAGTACCAGGGAGGATGGCTACACCTTC
-,-,TRBV11-2,TRBJ2-7,CASSTGQNSYEQYF,TGTGCCAGCAGCACCGGACAGAATTCCTACGAGCAGTACTTC
once,TRBD2,TRBV7-2,TRBJ2-5,CASSARTSGPYETQYF,TGTGCCAGCAGCGCCCGGACTAGCGGGCCCTACGAGACCCAGTACTTC
-,-,TRBV10-3,TRBJ1-5,CAISAVKNSNQPQHF,TGTGCCATCAGTGCGGTAAAGAATAGCAATCAGCCCCAGCATTTT
-,-,TRBV2,TRBJ2-3,CASRGRRYTDTQYF,TGTGCCAGCAGAGGTAGGAGATACACAGATACGCAGTATTTT
-,-,TRBV7-3,TRBJ2-3,CASSSGIGTDTQYF,TGTGCCAGCAGCTCCGGGATTGGCACAGATACGCAGTATTTT
-,-,TRBV6-5,TRBJ1-2,CASSEAWGGGYGYTF,TGTGCCAGCAGCGAGGCGTGGGGGGGAGGCTATGGCTACACCTTC
-,TRBD2,TRBV7-9,TRBJ2-1,CASSHPGLAGGGSYNEQFF,TGTGCCAGCAGCCACCCGGGACTAGCGGGGGGAGGGTCCTACAATGAGCAGTTCTTC
-,-,TRBV5-1,TRBJ2-1,CASSLGSVNEQFF,TGCGCCAGCAGCCTTGGAAGTGTCAATGAGCAGTTCTTC
-,TRBD2,TRBV18,TRBJ2-1,CASSPSLREAYNEQFF,TGTGCCAGCTCACCTAGTTTGCGGGAGGCCTACAATGAGCAGTTCTTC
-,TRBD2,TRBV4-1,TRBJ2-7,CASSLAGGPSGEQYF,TGCGCCAGCAGCCTAGCGGGAGGGCCCTCCGGCGAGCAGTACTTC
-,-,TRBV27,TRBJ1-5,CASSLRGSNQPQHF,TGTGCCAGCAGTTTGAGGGGGAGCAATCAGCCCCAGCATTTT
few,TRBD2,TRBV20-1,TRBJ2-1,CSASSGLSSEQFF,TGCAGTGCTAGTAGCGGGTTGTCGAGTGAGCAGTTCTTC
once,-,TRBV7-9,TRBJ2-2,CASSLQGPSYTGELFF,TGTGCCAGCAGCTTGCAGGGGCCTTCCTACACCGGGGAGCTGTTTTTT
-,-,TRBV10-3,TRBJ2-5,CAISELGSETQYF,TGTGCCATCAGTGAGTTAGGGTCGGAGACCCAGTACTTC
-,TRBD1,TRBV5-1,TRBJ1-2,CASSRGTGDNYGYTF,TGCGCCAGCAGCCGGGGGACAGGGGATAACTATGGCTACACCTTC
-,-,TRBV7-9,TRBJ2-7,CASSLAVSYEQYF,TGTGCCAGCAGCTTGGCAGTCTCCTACGAGCAGTACTTC
-,-,TRBV5-4,TRBJ2-7,CASSLMGMVFHEQYF,TGTGCCAGCAGCTTGATGGGGATGGTGTTCCACGAGCAGTACTTC
-,TRBD1,TRBV6-5,TRBJ1-3,CASRPGTAGGNTIYF,TGTGCCAGCAGACCCGGGACAGCTGGTGGAAACACCATATATTTT
-,TRBD1,TRBV28,TRBJ1-1,CASSDGTRTGSGEAFF,TGTGCCAGCAGTGACGGTACCCGGACAGGGTCAGGTGAAGCTTTCTTT
-,-,TRBV6-5,TRBJ1-6,CASSTRDTYNSPLHF,TGTGCCAGCAGTACCCGGGACACCTATAATTCACCCCTCCACTTT